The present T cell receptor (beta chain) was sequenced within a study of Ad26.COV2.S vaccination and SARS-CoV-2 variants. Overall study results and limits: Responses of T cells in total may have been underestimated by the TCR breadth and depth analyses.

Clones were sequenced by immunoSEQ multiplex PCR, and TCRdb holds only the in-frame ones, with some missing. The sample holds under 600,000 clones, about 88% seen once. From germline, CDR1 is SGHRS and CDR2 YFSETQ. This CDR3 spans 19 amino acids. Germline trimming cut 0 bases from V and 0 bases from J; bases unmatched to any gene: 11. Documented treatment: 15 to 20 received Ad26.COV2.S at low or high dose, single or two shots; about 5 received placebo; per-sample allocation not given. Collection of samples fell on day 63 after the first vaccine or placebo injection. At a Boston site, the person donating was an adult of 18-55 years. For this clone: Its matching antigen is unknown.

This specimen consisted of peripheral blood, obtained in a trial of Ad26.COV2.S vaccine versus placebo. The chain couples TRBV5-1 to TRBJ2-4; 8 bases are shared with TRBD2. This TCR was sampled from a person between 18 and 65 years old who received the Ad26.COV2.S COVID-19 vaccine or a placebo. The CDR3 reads CASSLALGSGGAAKNIQYF. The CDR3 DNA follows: TGCGCCAGCAGCTTGGCTCTCGGCAGCGGGGGCGCAGCCAAAAACATTCAGTACTTC.